This T cell receptor (beta chain) was sequenced during a study of T cell repertoires in cytomegalovirus infection (dated by TCRdb to between 2018 and 2021). At the level of the whole study: Alongside well-studied HLA-B-restricted epitopes, the peptide stimulations were aimed at recently identified HLA-C-restricted CMV epitopes, whose presentation resists viral immunomodulation. Donor HLA type was relevant to the analysis, because carriage of CMV infection together with the matching HLA type was indicated by public TCR beta signatures.

The sequencing machine was an Illumina HiSeq 1500. TCRdb passed the public sequencing reads through fastp at Q25 and MiXCR, retaining productive beta sequences. A single entry per CDR3 protein holds the most common genes and DNA from its merged rows. Within this sample are 380,000 or so distinct CDR3 sequences, with around a third of them counted one time only. About 13% of the sample goes to the ten largest clones. The paper's findings and limits, for the study overall: The ex vivo response was dominated by HLA-C-restricted CMV-specific TCR beta clonotypes, which also provided the single most frequent clonotype in two of eight donors. In both this cohort and an independent cohort of 350 to 400 donors, the cumulative frequency of public TCR beta family members distinguished carriers of CMV infection plus the relevant HLA type.

Trimming takes 0 bases from V and 9 bases from J, and the germline ends sit 16 bases apart. Via the germline V gene, CDR1 is SGHDT and CDR2 YYEEEE. The CDR3 holds 15 amino acids from the cysteine to the phenylalanine. Only the CDR3 DNA stays, 45 bases, in frame from base 1. What this sample's treatment or condition label stands for: in vitro stimulation with specific CMV peptide epitopes to enrich CMV-specific T cells. A few counts support this clonotype. Its antigen is still unknown. Base qualities are missing; no much larger clone stands one base away. This receptor was taken from a human donor in good health (CMV status not recorded). Some clones in this sample may be carry-over from other donors' samples. The specimen was cultured PBMCs, collected from culture after CMV antigen stimulation. The sequence joins TRBV5-6 to TRBJ2-4, with TRBD1 tentatively as D gene (6 bases match). The bases are TGTGCCAGCAGCTTGGGAGCCAGGGGTTTGGTCATTCAGTACTTC. Its translation is CASSLGARGLVIQYF. When the CDR3 is completed using the reference TRBV5-6 and TRBJ2-4 genes on either side, the full variable domain is DAGVTQSPTHLIKTRGQQVTLRCSPKSGHDTVSWYQQALGQGPQFIFQYYEEEERQRGNFPDRFSGHQFPNYSSELNVNALLLGDSALYLCASSLGARGLVIQYFGAGTRLSVL.